One sample yielded the 28 T cell receptor beta chains listed below, sequenced in a study of blood T cell repertoires in COVID-19. Sequencing was performed with immunoSEQ multiplex PCR; in TCRdb, only in-frame clones are kept and a portion is missing. Here the sample spans fewer than 150,000 clones, roughly 86% being singletons. The sequenced sample consisted of peripheral blood. These receptors were obtained from a woman between 45 and 60 years old who had recovered from COVID-19.

This clone showed up just a few times. This chain joins TRBV15 and TRBJ1-2; a possible D gene is TRBD1 (6 bases). Trimming removed 2 bases from V and 6 bases from J, with 16 bases in between. Germline assignment: CDR1 LNHNV and CDR2 YYDKDF (reference sequence). CDR3 length equals 15 residues. This chain's CDR3 is CATSRITGSYDGYTF. The CDR3 bases are TGTGCCACCAGCAGAATAACAGGGAGCTACGATGGCTACACCTTC.

This rearrangement joins TRBV5-1 to TRBJ2-3; 8 nucleotides align to TRBD2. The germline V gene has CDR1 SGHRS and CDR2 YFSETQ. V gave up 6 bases and J gave up 1 base; unmatched junction bases: 4. This CDR3 contains 14 residues. The CDR3 DNA reads as TGCGCCAGCATCCGGGGGGGCGGCACAGATACGCAGTATTTT. It encodes CASIRGGGTDTQYF.

The chain uses TRBV7-9 and TRBJ1-5; D is perhaps TRBD1 (5 bases). V was trimmed by 8 bases and J by 5 bases, leaving 13 bases between them. Germline CDR1 is SEHNR and CDR2 is FQNEAQ (reference sequence). This CDR3 is built from 13 residues. CDR3: CASGRGSDQPQHF. CDR3 sequence (DNA): TGTGCCAGCGGTAGGGGAAGCGATCAGCCCCAGCATTTT. Complete variable domain (other parts from reference TRBV7-9 and TRBJ1-5): DTGVSQNPRHKITKRGQNVTFRCDPISEHNRLYWYRQTLGQGPEFLTYFQNEAQLEKSRLLSDRFSAERPKGSFSTLEIQRTEQGDSAMYLCASGRGSDQPQHFGDGTRLSIL.

This clone appeared once. V is TRBV27 and J is TRBJ1-6; 8 bases are a match to TRBD1. CDR1 and CDR2 (germline): MNHEY, SMNVEV (reference sequence). The CDR3 is made up of 15 amino acids. The V and J ends lost 2 bases and 7 bases, in that order; junction bases with no gene match: 4. CDR3 nucleotide sequence: TGTGCCAGCAGTTTAACAGGGGGGGAGAATTCACCCCTCCACTTT. Amino acid sequence: CASSLTGGENSPLHF.

The V and J genes are TRBV30 and TRBJ2-1; maybe TRBD2 (7 bases). Germline CDR1 reads GTSNPN; CDR2 reads SVGIG (reference sequence). The CDR3 sequence is 16 residues long. V lost 3 bases and J lost 2, with 17 bases in between. The CDR3 region has the DNA TGTGCCTGGAGATGGGGTCTGGGGGGGCCCTACAATGAGCAGTTCTTC. This codes for CAWRWGLGGPYNEQFF.

The chain links TRBV30 to TRBJ1-6; tentative D call: TRBD1 (6 bases). The CDR3 extends over 13 amino acids. Trimming took off 5 bases at V and 7 bases at J, with 12 bases between the two ends. The germline CDR1 and CDR2 sequences are GTSNPN and SVGIG (reference sequence). As DNA, the CDR3 is TGTGCCTGGGTGGACAGTCCCAATTCACCCCTCCACTTT. It specifies CAWVDSPNSPLHF.

The chain has TRBV6-2 or TRBV6-3 and TRBJ1-5; 9 positions match TRBD1. CDR1 is MNHEY, CDR2 SVGEGT, per germline. The CDR3 length is 15 residues. The V segment lost 0 bases and the J segment 4 bases; nucleotides outside the gene matches: 1. CDR3 nucleotides: TGTGCCAGCAGTTACTCGGACAGGGGAAATCAGCCCCAGCATTTT. This codes for CASSYSDRGNQPQHF.

The chain is built from TRBV21-1 and TRBJ2-3; the D call of TRBD1 is as the table states it, not checked on the DNA. TRBV21-1 is labeled a pseudogene. This CDR3 region has 19 residues. As DNA, the CDR3 is TGTGCCAGCAGCAAATCCCTGTACACAGGGGCACTTTGCACAGATACGCAGTATTTT. It is translated as CASSKSLYTGALCTDTQYF.

CDR3 protein: CASSQGHTGELFF. Here the CDR3 DNA reads TGTGCCAGCAGTCAGGGGCACACCGGGGAGCTGTTTTTT. The chain joins TRBV6-5 to TRBJ2-2; tentatively, D is TRBD1 (6 bases). Germline V gene data show CDR1 as MNHEY and CDR2 as SVGAGI. The CDR3 spans 13 residues. V was shortened by 5 bases and J by 3 bases, with 7 bases between the two germline ends.

This chain uses TRBV4-2 with TRBJ2-7; D not certain. This CDR3 has 14 amino acids. Germline CDR1 reads LGHNA; CDR2 reads YNFKEQ. Trimming took 4 bases from V and 3 from J, leaving 13 bases between them. CDR3 DNA: TGTGCCAGCAGCCCCACAGCACCGAACTACGAGCAGTACTTC. Its translation is CASSPTAPNYEQYF.

This chain connects TRBV3-1 (or the pseudogene TRBV3-2) to TRBJ2-1, with 12 bases aligning to TRBD2. Germline assignment: CDR1 LGHDT and CDR2 YNNKEL (reference sequence). Trimming removed 6 bases from V and 5 bases from J; junction bases left unmatched: 5. This CDR3 is 15 amino acids long. The CDR3 region is CASSRASGRDNEQFF. The CDR3 region has the DNA TGTGCCAGCAGTCGAGCTAGCGGGAGGGACAATGAGCAGTTCTTC.

This clone has a single count. The genes are TRBV5-6 and TRBJ2-7, with 7 bases lining up with TRBD1. CDR1 and CDR2 (germline): SGHDT, YYEEEE. Unmatched junction bases numbered 7, after V lost 2 bases and J lost 2 bases. This CDR3 region has 15 residues. The CDR3 sequence: CASSFYTGVAYEQYF. CDR3 coding DNA: TGTGCCAGCAGCTTTTACACAGGGGTGGCCTACGAGCAGTACTTC.

The chain joins TRBV5-1 to TRBJ1-1, with D unresolved. Between the trimmed V and J ends, which lost 2 bases and 1 base, there was a span of 6 bases. The germline V gene encodes CDR1 SGHRS and CDR2 YFSETQ. This CDR3 region has 13 residues. For the CDR3, the DNA is TGCGCCAGCAGCTTAGCGGCGAACACTGAAGCTTTCTTT. Amino acids: CASSLAANTEAFF.

This clone came up a few times. This chain connects TRBV4-1 to TRBJ2-3, with D hard to call. Trimming cost V 0 bases and J 3 bases, with 7 bases left between them. This CDR3 region has 14 residues. Germline assignment: CDR1 MGHRA and CDR2 YSYEKL. CDR3 region: CASSQDQATDTQYF. The CDR3 nucleotides read TGCGCCAGCAGCCAAGATCAGGCTACAGATACGCAGTATTTT.

This chain links TRBV7-8 with TRBJ2-2; 10 bases match TRBD2. Germline V CDR1 and CDR2: SGHVS, FQNEAQ. J gave up 4 bases and V 2 bases, and 10 bases lay outside the gene matches. CDR3 length: 18 amino acids. The CDR3 DNA reads TGTGCCAGCAGCTTACGTCGAGCTAGCGGGGGTAGCACCGGGGAGCTGTTTTTT. Encoded protein: CASSLRRASGGSTGELFF.

This sequence joins TRBV5-1 and TRBJ2-1; D may be TRBD2 (6 bases). Germline V gives CDR1 SGHRS, CDR2 YFSETQ. Trimming left V 2 bases short and J 2 bases short, with 14 bases between. This CDR3 spans 16 amino acids. The CDR3 DNA sequence: TGCGCCAGCAGCTTCAAGCTCGGAGGGACCTACAATGAGCAGTTCTTC. This encodes CASSFKLGGTYNEQFF.

The chain employs TRBV29-1 and TRBJ1-1, with D unresolved. Trimming shortened V by 4 bases and J by 0 bases, and 9 bases separated the two germline ends. Germline assignment: CDR1 SQVTM and CDR2 ANQGSEA. This CDR3 is 13 amino acids long. CDR3 region: CSVGLAVNTEAFF. The CDR3 coding sequence is TGCAGCGTTGGATTGGCGGTGAACACTGAAGCTTTCTTT.

The rearrangement links TRBV7-9 to TRBJ2-3; D is possibly TRBD2 (5 bases). Germline V lookup: CDR1 SEHNR, CDR2 FQNEAQ (reference sequence). The CDR3 runs 15 residues. Trimming removed 1 base from V and 2 bases from J, with 10 bases in between. CDR3: CASSLVGGSTDTQYF. The CDR3 bases are TGTGCCAGCAGCTTAGTAGGCGGGTCCACAGATACGCAGTATTTT.

The V gene is TRBV19, the J gene TRBJ1-5, with 7 bases identical to TRBD1. The CDR3 contains 13 residues. The ends lost 5 bases at V and 7 bases at J; junction bases unmatched: 5. Germline CDR1 and CDR2: LNHDA and SQIVND (reference sequence). The CDR3 sequence is CASSLDRDQPQHF. The CDR3 DNA follows: TGTGCCAGTAGTCTTGACAGGGACCAGCCCCAGCATTTT.

This rearrangement joins TRBV6-6 to TRBJ1-2; D is unresolved. Looked up from germline, CDR1 is MNHNY and CDR2 is SVGAGI (reference sequence). The CDR3 is made up of 12 amino acids. V was clipped by 8 bases and J by 4 bases, with 11 bases between them. The CDR3 loop reads CASSSGVYGYTF. Here the CDR3 DNA reads TGTGCCAGCTCCTCAGGCGTCTATGGCTACACCTTC.

The V gene is TRBV3-1 (or the pseudogene TRBV3-2), the J gene TRBJ1-2, with TRBD1 matching over 8 bases. Looked up from germline, CDR1 is LGHDT and CDR2 is YNNKEL (reference sequence). This CDR3 spans 16 amino acids. The V gene end was trimmed by 1 base and the J gene end by 4 bases; junction bases not matched to a gene: 8. CDR3 residues: CASSQGTRQGTYGYTF. For the CDR3, the DNA is TGTGCCAGCAGCCAAGGGACCCGACAGGGGACCTATGGCTACACCTTC.

This sequence joins TRBV9 and TRBJ2-2; 7 bases align to TRBD1. CDR1 is SGDLS, CDR2 YYNGEE, per germline. The CDR3 sequence is 15 residues long. J gave up 0 bases and V 6 bases, and 5 bases lay outside the gene matches. Written as DNA, the CDR3 is TGTGCCAGCACCTGGGGACAGACGAACACCGGGGAGCTGTTTTTT. Translating it yields CASTWGQTNTGELFF.

The V gene is TRBV5-4, the J gene TRBJ1-1; weak D call: TRBD1 (6 bases). Trimming took 5 bases from V and 6 from J, leaving 17 bases between them. The germline V gene encodes CDR1 SGHNT and CDR2 YYREEE (reference sequence). This CDR3 has 14 amino acids. The chain's CDR3 is CASRGGGSPAEAFF. CDR3 DNA sequence: TGTGCCAGCAGGGGCGGGGGCTCGCCGGCTGAAGCTTTCTTT. The variable domain in full, with the rest retrieved from reference TRBV5-4 and TRBJ1-1, is ETGVTQSPTHLIKTRGQQVTLRCSSQSGHNTVSWYQQALGQGPQFIFQYYREEENGRGNFPPRFSGLQFPNYSSELNVNALELDDSALYLCASRGGGSPAEAFFGQGTRLTVV.

This clone was seen a single time. The chain uses TRBV25-1 and TRBJ2-4; TRBD1 aligns across 7 bases. Germline values: CDR1 MGHDK, CDR2 SYGVNS. Trimming cost V 6 bases and J 4 bases; bases outside gene matches: 6. The CDR3 is 14 residues long. The CDR3 DNA follows: TGTGCCAGCAGCACTCAGACAGGGAAAAACATTCAGTACTTC. Translation: CASSTQTGKNIQYF.

The rearrangement uses TRBV5-1 and TRBJ2-5, with 9 bases identical to TRBD2. V lost 0 bases, J lost 6 bases, and 9 bases stayed unmatched. Germline CDR1 is SGHRS and CDR2 is YFSETQ. The CDR3 covers 16 residues. CDR3 DNA sequence: TGCGCCAGCAGCTTGGATTCTAGCGGGAAGGTAAAGACCCAGTACTTC. It yields the protein CASSLDSSGKVKTQYF.

V and J are TRBV7-9 and TRBJ2-5, with D perhaps matching TRBD1 (6 bases). V lost 8 bases, J lost 1 base, and 11 bases lay in between. Germline CDR1 is SEHNR and CDR2 is FQNEAQ (reference sequence). The CDR3 sequence is 13 residues long. The CDR3 DNA is TGTGCCAGCCTGCGCAGGGGCCAAGAGACCCAGTACTTC. It is translated as CASLRRGQETQYF.

The rearrangement uses TRBV7-2 and TRBJ2-1, with 11 bases matching TRBD2. Looked up from germline, CDR1 is SGHTA and CDR2 is FQGNSA. The CDR3 contains 15 residues. The trim removed 3 bases at V and 9 bases at J, leaving 7 bases unmatched. CDR3 in DNA: TGTGCCAGCAGCTTTAGCGGGAGGGCCATGGTTGAGCAGTTCTTC. Amino acid sequence: CASSFSGRAMVEQFF. Full variable domain (outside the CDR3, taken from reference TRBV7-2 and TRBJ2-1): GAGVSQSPSNKVTEKGKDVELRCDPISGHTALYWYRQSLGQGLEFLIYFQGNSAPDKSGLPSDRFSAERTGGSVSTLTIQRTQQEDSAVYLCASSFSGRAMVEQFFGPGTRLTVL.

CDR3 nucleotide sequence: TGTGCCAGCAGTCCACAGGGTTGGGACACTGAAGCTTTCTTT. Protein: CASSPQGWDTEAFF. This chain uses TRBV5-6 with TRBJ1-1; D might be TRBD1 (6 bases). The CDR3 length is 14 residues. In germline, CDR1 is SGHDT, CDR2 YYEEEE. V was clipped by 5 bases and J by 3 bases, with 14 bases between them. Full variable domain (outside the CDR3, taken from reference TRBV5-6 and TRBJ1-1): DAGVTQSPTHLIKTRGQQVTLRCSPKSGHDTVSWYQQALGQGPQFIFQYYEEEERQRGNFPDRFSGHQFPNYSSELNVNALLLGDSALYLCASSPQGWDTEAFFGQGTRLTVV.